This TCR beta chain stems from a study of CD8+ T cells in alopecia areata. This clone came up a few times. Its antigen remains unidentified. As to treatment: oral pan-JAK inhibitor, 5-10 mg twice daily. Study observations and caveats: A great number of expanded lesional clones endured in scalp and blood during tofacitinib.

V shed 1 base and J shed 10 bases, with 7 bases lying between them. The CDR3 runs to 12 residues. In germline, CDR1 is SGHDN, CDR2 FVKESK. The authors extracted RNA and reverse transcribed it into cDNA as the sequencing template. The protocol was immunoSEQ multiplex PCR, while the TCRdb copy is restricted to in-frame clones and leaves out a portion. The table shows 200,000 or so clones, with 58% occurring only once. The sample here was CD4+ T cells sorted from blood, taken at week 24, from a patient treated with tofacitinib. This sequence originates from a human donor with alopecia areata. This rearrangement joins TRBV14 to TRBJ1-4, with D uncertain. CDR3 nucleotides: TGTGCCAGCAGCCAAGTAGAGGGAAAACTGTTTTTT. Protein sequence: CASSQVEGKLFF.